This T cell receptor (beta chain) was captured by sequencing in a study of shared T cell receptors in the human thymus (dated by TCRdb to about 2021). General notes on the study: The study examined how self-reactive, shared T-cell receptor alpha chains are generated in the human thymus.

CDR1 is given as LGHNA and CDR2 as YSLEER, both from the germline V gene. A distance of 14 bases separates the germline ends of V and J, which lose 0 bases and 5 bases respectively. Measured from the cysteine to the phenylalanine, the CDR3 is 15 residues long. Only the CDR3 DNA is retained, 45 bases long and in frame from the first base. Of note for this clone: Its recognized antigen is unknown. Base qualities are not recorded, but no much larger clone differs from it by a single base.

Library preparation was by the immunoSEQ multiplex PCR assay. The table comes from immuneACCESS by way of TCRdb, which keeps in-frame sequences with V and J called. Part of the clones is missing from these tables; in studies checked, under half for an unresolved V gene and the rest for unknown reasons. The sample table shows 640,000 or so clones, and more than 70% are seen once. The top ten hold 0.0094% of the sample. The same sample was also studied in work on human thymus T cells. The second source states: Immunologically healthy infants undergoing open corrective cardiac surgery for congenital heart defects in Finland were used as donors. Thymus tissue was collected as surgical resects that were removed during corrective cardiac surgery. Both the thymic and the peripheral blood repertoires appeared to show biased V and J gene segment usage. According to the related research, thymic TCR repertoires were highly overlapping among unrelated individuals. The study characterized TCR alpha and beta repertoires from fewer than 10 infant thymus samples and a few related peripheral blood samples. Donor ages ranging from about 7 to 244 days were recorded, and five to seven male and a couple of female infants were included in the cohort. Thymocytes were mechanically released from the tissue and were stored as pellets of roughly 9.5-34 million cells at -70 degrees C. A QIAsymphony instrument was used to extract genomic DNA from frozen cell pellets. Using the immunoSEQ multiplex PCR assay, the TCRB and TCRAD loci were amplified from a standardized quantity of quality-controlled genomic DNA. The amplicons covered the V(D)J region and were long enough to include the CDR3 and to identify the V and J genes. The amplicons were sequenced on an Illumina platform via the commercial immunoSEQ service. Corrections for primer bias and sequencing errors followed previously described methods, while TCRAD and TCRB definitions were based on the IMGT database. Repertoires were analysed with immunoSEQ Analyzer 3.0 and VDJTools, covering basic statistics, V/J segment usage, diversity estimates, rarefaction and pairwise overlap. To estimate diversity, the Chao1, ChaoE, Efron-Thisted, Shannon and inverse Simpson indices were applied, and diversity was also estimated on datasets down-sampled to the smallest sample. Repertoire overlap was assessed by strict matching of CDR3 nucleotide sequence, V gene and J gene, and clustering was done by Jaccard-based multidimensional scaling. On average, roughly 890,000 unique TCRB clonotypes were obtained from thymus samples, compared with approximately 84,000 from blood samples.

The chain uses TRBV4-3 and TRBJ2-7; the D segment could be TRBD1, given 6 matching bases. This receptor was identified in a boy younger than two with a congenital heart defect. Donor details come from another sample of the same person, matched by shared clones. Sequenced: thymocytes. The encoded CDR3 is CASSQEAQGRNEQYF. The DNA is TGCGCCAGCAGCCAAGAGGCTCAGGGGCGCAACGAGCAGTACTTC.